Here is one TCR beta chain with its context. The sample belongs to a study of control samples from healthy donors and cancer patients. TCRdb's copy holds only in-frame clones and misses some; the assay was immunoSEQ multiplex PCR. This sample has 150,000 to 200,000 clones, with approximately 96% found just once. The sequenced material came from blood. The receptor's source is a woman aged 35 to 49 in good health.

The CDR3 DNA reads as TGTGCCAGTAGTAAGGCTAGCGCTGGCACAGATACGCAGTATTTT. Residues: CASSKASAGTDTQYF. V is TRBV19 and J is TRBJ2-3; D may be TRBD2 (6 bases). This CDR3 has 15 residues. Trimming cost V 4 bases and J 1 base, with 12 bases left between them. Germline V gene lookup returns CDR1 LNHDA and CDR2 SQIVND (reference sequence).